Listed here are 18 T cell receptor beta chains from one sample, sequenced in a study of shared clonotypes between healthy human individuals. Here immunoSEQ multiplex PCR was the method, and the copy in TCRdb shows in-frame clones only, minus some. The profile shows roughly 1 million clones, roughly 80% of them singletons. Material for sequencing was memory CD4+ T cells sorted from blood. Noted subset: CD45RA-negative fraction. Receptor source: a man aged 18-30 years in good health.

V and J are TRBV19 and TRBJ2-6, with D perhaps matching TRBD1 or TRBD2 (5 bases each). Per germline, CDR1 LNHDA and CDR2 SQIVND (reference sequence). V was cut by 9 bases and J by 0 bases, with 15 bases left in between. The CDR3 loop spans 16 amino acids. The CDR3 reads CASSVGGISGANVLTF. For the CDR3, the DNA is TGTGCCAGCTCGGTTGGGGGAATCTCTGGGGCCAACGTCCTGACTTTC.

The gene calls are TRBV9 and TRBJ2-2; TRBD2 agrees at 9 bases. After removal of 5 bases from V and 6 bases from J, the junction contained 8 bases not matched to a gene. Germline values: CDR1 SGDLS, CDR2 YYNGEE. The CDR3 consists of 15 residues. CDR3 DNA: TGTGCCAGCAGGCGGGAGGGGACGAGCGCCGGGGAGCTGTTTTTT. Translating gives CASRREGTSAGELFF.

V is TRBV6-1 and J is TRBJ2-5; the D is unclear. The end of the DNA aligns better with TRBJ2-7, so the J call may be wrong. CDR1 is MNHNS, CDR2 SASEGT, per germline. The CDR3 is made up of 13 amino acids. CDR3 amino acids: CASSGGLSYEQYF. The CDR3 DNA reads TGTGCCAGCAGTGGGGGTCTTTCCTACGAGCAGTACTTC.

The count of this clone is one. J is TRBJ1-6 and V is TRBV7-2; D is perhaps TRBD1 (6 bases). Germline V gene sequence: CDR1 SGHTA, CDR2 FQGNSA. This CDR3 has 14 amino acids. The germline V and J ends were trimmed by 4 bases and 7 bases, with 11 bases remaining between them. CDR3 amino acids: CASSYGQTNSPLHF. The CDR3 DNA reads TGTGCCAGCAGCTACGGACAGACAAATTCACCCCTCCACTTT.

The chain joins TRBV5-6 to TRBJ1-2; D possibly corresponds to TRBD1 (5 bases). Germline CDR1 and CDR2: SGHDT and YYEEEE. The CDR3 consists of 13 residues. The V and J ends lost 4 bases and 1 base respectively, with 8 bases between them. CDR3 nucleotide sequence: TGTGCCAGCAGCAGGACAAGTAACTATGGCTACACCTTC. Its protein is CASSRTSNYGYTF.

In DNA, the CDR3 is TGTGCCAGCAGCACCGCCCGTCAGGGGCTAGGCTACACCTTC. It yields the protein CASSTARQGLGYTF. The rearrangement links TRBV5-4 to TRBJ1-2; maybe TRBD1 (6 bases). Deletions cut 4 bases from V and 8 bases from J, with 18 bases between. The CDR3 runs 14 residues. Germline-derived CDR1 and CDR2 are SGHNT and YYREEE (reference sequence).

This clone was counted a few times. CDR3 coding DNA: TGTGCCAGCGGTCGAATAGCGGGGGTCCCGAGCTCCTACGAGCAGTACTTC. Its translation is CASGRIAGVPSSYEQYF. This sequence joins TRBV7-2 and TRBJ2-5; 9 bases line up with TRBD2. The end of the DNA fits TRBJ2-7 better, so the J call may be wrong. The germline CDR1 and CDR2 sequences are SGHTA and FQGNSA. The length of the CDR3 is 17 residues.

The chain uses TRBV6-1 and TRBJ1-5; no clear D gene. Germline CDR1 reads MNHNS; CDR2 reads SASEGT. V was clipped by 0 bases and J by 6 bases, with 18 bases between them. CDR3 length: 17 amino acids. The CDR3 sequence: CASSEAVSRRSIQPQHF. DNA for the CDR3: TGTGCCAGCAGTGAAGCGGTATCGCGGAGGTCAATTCAGCCCCAGCATTTT.

This sequence joins TRBV18 and TRBJ2-2, with D perhaps assigned TRBD1 or TRBD2 (6 bases each). V lost 0 bases, J lost 5 bases, and 13 bases lay in between. This CDR3 contains 16 residues. The germline V gene has CDR1 KGHSH and CDR2 LQKENI. CDR3 in DNA: TGTGCCAGCTCACCACCAATGGGGGGCGATACCGGGGAGCTGTTTTTT. It yields the protein CASSPPMGGDTGELFF.

This clone turned up a few times. V and J are TRBV7-2 and TRBJ2-2; D not resolved. The V end was cut by 3 bases, the J end by 3 bases, with 8 bases between. The CDR3 covers 14 residues. Germline values: CDR1 SGHTA, CDR2 FQGNSA. CDR3 sequence reads: CASSFPQHTGELFF. CDR3 sequence (DNA): TGTGCCAGCAGCTTCCCCCAGCACACCGGGGAGCTGTTTTTT.

The rearrangement links TRBV30 to TRBJ1-3, with unresolved D. V dropped 3 bases and J dropped 4 bases, with 10 bases sitting between them. There are 13 residues in the CDR3. Germline V gives CDR1 GTSNPN, CDR2 SVGIG (reference sequence). The CDR3 loop reads CAWSHSYGNTIYF. For the CDR3, the DNA is TGTGCCTGGAGCCACAGTTACGGAAACACCATATATTTT.

The chain employs TRBV4-1 and TRBJ2-1; 7 nucleotides align to TRBD2. Germline-derived CDR1 and CDR2 are MGHRA and YSYEKL. The CDR3 has 19 residues. With 0 bases clipped from V and 0 bases from J, the junction kept 11 bases outside the gene matches. The CDR3 nucleotides are TGCGCCAGCAGCCAAGATCGGGCCGGGAGGTTAAGCTCCTACAATGAGCAGTTCTTC. Translating it yields CASSQDRAGRLSSYNEQFF.

CDR3 sequence (DNA): TGTGCCAGCAGCTTGGATCCAGGCGGCAAGTATGGCTACACCTTC. Its protein is CASSLDPGGKYGYTF. The J gene is TRBJ1-2, the V gene TRBV5-5; D is undetermined. CDR1 and CDR2 (germline): SGHKS, YYEKEE (reference sequence). The ends were cut back, 0 bases at V and 5 bases at J, with 14 bases in the middle. The CDR3 contains 15 residues.

A few counts support this clone. The chain is built from TRBV5-1 and TRBJ2-7, with D perhaps TRBD1 or TRBD2 (6 bases each). The CDR3 covers 15 residues. Germline lookup yields CDR1 SGHRS and CDR2 YFSETQ. Trimming stripped 0 bases from V and 7 bases from J, with 17 bases between. The CDR3 loop reads CASSLGRGGIDEQYF. In nucleotides, the CDR3 is TGCGCCAGCAGCTTGGGAAGAGGGGGGATCGATGAGCAGTACTTC.

Worth noting for this clone: A much larger clonotype is one base distant, so this may be a read error. The rearrangement uses TRBV7-2 and TRBJ2-3, with a possible D match to TRBD2 (6 bases). Germline V lookup: CDR1 SGHTA, CDR2 FQGNSA. This CDR3 spans 13 amino acids. Between the trimmed V and J ends, which lost 1 base and 4 bases, there was a span of 6 bases. The CDR3 sequence is CASSLGGADTQYF. The CDR3 region has the DNA TGTGCCAGCAGCTTAGGGGGGGCAGATACGCAGTATTTT. Based on the CDR3 plus reference TRBV7-2 and TRBJ2-3, the full variable domain is GAGVSQSPSNKVTEKGKDVELRCDPISGHTALYWYRQSLGQGLEFLIYFQGNSAPDKSGLPSDRFSAERTGGSVSTLTIQRTQQEDSAVYLCASSLGGADTQYFGPGTRLTVL.

The V and J genes are TRBV5-8 and TRBJ1-6; D gene uncertain. The CDR3 sequence is 13 residues long. V was cut by 4 bases and J by 7 bases, with 9 bases left in between. Germline V CDR1 and CDR2: SGHTS, YDEGEE. The CDR3 protein is CASSQNRNSPLHF. The CDR3 nucleotides are TGTGCCAGCAGCCAGAATAGGAATTCACCCCTCCACTTT.

The chain recombines TRBV30 with TRBJ2-5, with D possibly being TRBD1 (6 bases). Germline CDR1 is GTSNPN and CDR2 is SVGIG (reference sequence). The CDR3 spans 14 residues. Trimming shortened V by 4 bases and J by 0 bases, and 12 bases separated the two germline ends. The CDR3 sequence is CAWTAQGYQETQYF. CDR3 sequence (DNA): TGTGCCTGGACAGCTCAGGGGTACCAAGAGACCCAGTACTTC.

The rearrangement links TRBV5-4 to TRBJ2-7, with TRBD2 matching over 7 bases. The CDR3 has 17 residues. CDR1 and CDR2 (germline): SGHNT, YYREEE (reference sequence). The V gene end was trimmed by 4 bases and the J gene end by 4 bases; junction bases not matched to a gene: 17. As DNA, the CDR3 is TGTGCCAGCAGCCCCGCCCCGGGCGGCGGGGGATTATACGAGCAGTACTTC. This encodes CASSPAPGGGGLYEQYF.